The 13 T cell receptor beta chains given below trace back to one sample, sequenced in a study of T cell repertoires in cytomegalovirus infection (dated by TCRdb to about 2019). Their antigens remain unidentified. Interpreted using the paper, the treatment or condition label stands for: in vitro stimulation with specific CMV peptide epitopes to enrich CMV-specific T cells. The listed sequencing device is Illumina HiSeq 1500. TCRdb trimmed public reads at Q25 via fastp, called clones via MiXCR and kept in-frame beta chains. A single entry per CDR3 protein holds the most common genes and DNA from its merged rows. The sample table records hundreds of thousands of distinct CDR3 sequences; less than 35% of these occur just once. Around 15% of the sample rests with the top ten. Here the sequenced sample was cultured CD8+ T cells from PBMCs, taken from culture after CMV antigen stimulation. The receptor source for this set is a human donor in good health (CMV status not recorded). Some clones in this sample may be carry-over from other donors' samples.

V usage is TRBV7-2 and J usage is TRBJ1-1, with D maybe TRBD1 (6 bases). This CDR3 spans 14 amino acids. The germline gives CDR1 SGHTA, CDR2 FQGNSA. V was shortened by 2 bases and J by 5 bases, with 12 bases between the two germline ends. CDR3 coding DNA: TGTGCCAGCAGCTTATGGGGGGGCGGTACTGAAGCTTTCTTT. Translated: CASSLWGGGTEAFF.

The table lists this clonotype with a few counts. V and J are TRBV20-1 and TRBJ1-2; D possibly corresponds to TRBD1 (6 bases). The germline V gene has CDR1 DFQATT and CDR2 SNEGSKA (reference sequence). The CDR3 extends over 12 amino acids. V was trimmed by 6 bases and J by 4 bases, leaving 12 bases between them. For the CDR3, the DNA is TGCAGTGCCCTAGGGGGGGGCTATGGCTACACCTTC. This encodes CSALGGGYGYTF.

The chain joins TRBV6-1 to TRBJ2-7; D assignment may be TRBD1 or TRBD2 (6 bases each). V was pared by 5 bases and J by 1 base, with 15 bases between. The CDR3 consists of 15 residues. Per the germline V gene, CDR1 is MNHNS and CDR2 is SASEGT. The chain's CDR3 is CASSPRKGGSYEQYF. The DNA for the CDR3 is TGTGCCAGCAGTCCTAGAAAGGGGGGATCCTACGAGCAGTACTTC.

This clonotype has a handful of counts. The rearrangement joins TRBV6-1 to TRBJ2-1; tentatively, D is TRBD2 (6 bases). The CDR3 has 15 amino acids. Between the trimmed V and J ends, which lost 10 bases and 5 bases, there was a span of 21 bases. CDR1 MNHNS and CDR2 SASEGT come from the germline V gene. The CDR3 DNA reads as TGTGCCATCCACCGGTCCCGGACTAACGACAATGAGCAGTTCTTC. Its protein product is CAIHRSRTNDNEQFF.

This clonotype was seen more than once but under ten times. The chain has TRBV28 and TRBJ1-2; 8 bases line up with TRBD1. The CDR3 spans 15 residues. Unmatched junction bases numbered 9, after V lost 5 bases and J lost 4 bases. Germline V gene data show CDR1 as MDHEN and CDR2 as SYDVKM. The CDR3 is CASSPSGGQGYGYTF. The CDR3 nucleotides read TGTGCCAGCAGTCCCTCGGGTGGACAGGGCTATGGCTACACCTTC.

The chain joins TRBV6-2 or TRBV6-3 to TRBJ2-1; 9 bases align to TRBD2. The germline V gene has CDR1 MNHEY and CDR2 SVGEGT. J lost 9 bases, V lost 8 bases, and 11 bases had no gene match. This CDR3 region has 14 residues. CDR3 sequence: CASSLGLAGSEQFF. The DNA for the CDR3 is TGTGCCAGCTCTCTTGGGCTAGCGGGGAGTGAGCAGTTCTTC.

This clonotype has only a few counts. The chain combines TRBV12-3 or TRBV12-4 with TRBJ1-4; TRBD1 matches at 9 bases. This CDR3 contains 15 residues. Trimming cost V 4 bases and J 3 bases; bases outside gene matches: 3. As DNA, the CDR3 is TGTGCCAGCAGTTATGGGACAGGGTCTAATGAAAAACTGTTTTTT. Protein product: CASSYGTGSNEKLFF.

This clonotype was found a few times. The CDR3 DNA reads TGTGCCAGTAGGGGGGGCAACACCGGGGAGCTGTTTTTT. Amino acid sequence: CASRGGNTGELFF. This rearrangement joins TRBV15 to TRBJ2-2; weak D call: TRBD2 (7 bases). Germline values: CDR1 LNHNV, CDR2 YYDKDF (reference sequence). The CDR3 has 13 amino acids. Deletions cut 10 bases from V and 2 bases from J, with 11 bases between.

V usage is TRBV5-1 and J usage is TRBJ2-1, with 12 bases fitting TRBD2. This CDR3 region has 15 residues. V trimming: 1 base; J trimming: 7 bases; junction bases outside the gene matches: 3. Germline V CDR1 and CDR2: SGHRS, YFSETQ. The CDR3 coding sequence is TGCGCCAGCAGCTTGCCTAGCGGGGGGGAGAATGAGCAGTTCTTC. Translation: CASSLPSGGENEQFF.

This clonotype turned up a few times. The CDR3 nucleotides are TGTGGGGCGGGAAGGTCCCGGAACACTGAAGCTTTCTTT. It translates to CGAGRSRNTEAFF. This chain links TRBV27 with TRBJ1-1; no firm D call. The CDR3 is 13 amino acids. CDR1 and CDR2 from the germline V gene are MNHEY and SMNVEV (reference sequence).

Remarks on this clonotype: At one end the junction does not follow the germline gene, possibly because of a read error. The rearrangement joins TRBV7-4 to TRBJ1-4; possibly TRBD1 for D (5 bases). The germline gives CDR1 SGHVT, CDR2 SQSDAQ. The CDR3 loop spans 14 amino acids. The CDR3 nucleotides read TGTACCAGCAGCGCCGCAGGGTTGAATGAAAAACTGTTTTTT. Residues: CTSSAAGLNEKLFF.

The V call is TRBV7-9, the J call TRBJ1-2, with 12 bases lining up with TRBD1. Germline V gives CDR1 SEHNR, CDR2 FQNEAQ (reference sequence). The CDR3 totals 15 residues. V lost 5 bases and J lost 8; bases outside the gene matches: 9. In DNA form, the CDR3 reads TGTGCCAGCAGCGTTCCGGGACAGGGGGCTGGAGGCTACACCTTC. Its protein is CASSVPGQGAGGYTF.

This sequence joins TRBV6-2 or TRBV6-3 and TRBJ2-4; D possibly corresponds to TRBD1 (6 bases). Germline CDR1 is MNHEY and CDR2 is SVGEGT. This CDR3 has 17 residues. The V end lost 0 bases, the J end lost 4 bases, and 16 bases lay between the germline ends. This CDR3 is CASSYSSDTGTKNIQYF. The CDR3 coding sequence is TGTGCCAGCAGTTACTCGAGTGACACAGGGACGAAAAACATTCAGTACTTC.